Below, 25 T cell receptor beta chains from the same sample are listed, as sequenced in a study of identical twins. TCRdb reprocessed the 5' RACE reads via MiXCR and lists one record per CDR3 protein. The sample gives approximately 230,000 distinct CDR3 sequences, 11% to 15% of which show up once; approximately 9.3% is in the top ten. Material: memory (CD45RO+) T cells sorted from blood. The receptors originated from a woman aged 18-29 years in good health.

V and J are TRBV20-1 and TRBJ2-5, with 8 bases aligning to TRBD2. Trimming at V came to 4 bases and at J to 5 bases, leaving 9 bases not matched to a gene. Germline CDR1 reads DFQATT; CDR2 reads SNEGSKA (reference sequence). This CDR3 has 14 residues. CDR3 DNA: TGCAGTGCTATTCCCGGACTAGCAGCGGAGACCCAGTACTTC. Translation gives CSAIPGLAAETQYF.

This clonotype was detected ten times or more. The gene calls are TRBV3-1 and TRBJ2-3; 10 bases agree with TRBD1. J was trimmed by 7 bases and V by 1 base; bases with no gene match: 2. The CDR3 length is 14 residues. Looked up from germline, CDR1 is LGHDT and CDR2 is YNNKEL (reference sequence). In DNA, the CDR3 is TGTGCCAGCAGCCAAGGGACAGGGGGGAATACGCAGTATTTT. Translated: CASSQGTGGNTQYF.

In this sample, this clonotype turned up a few times. For the CDR3, the DNA is TGTGCCAGCAGCTCAATAGCTACCTCCATTCAGTACTTC. Translation: CASSSIATSIQYF. The chain uses TRBV12-3 or TRBV12-4 and TRBJ2-4; D is unresolved. The V gene lost 6 bases and the J gene lost 9 bases, with 15 bases spanning the gap. The CDR3 runs 13 residues.

Ten or more counts support this clonotype. The rearrangement uses TRBV20-1 and TRBJ2-1; 7 bases map to TRBD2. Germline V lookup: CDR1 DFQATT, CDR2 SNEGSKA (reference sequence). Trimming removed 3 bases from V and 3 bases from J; junction bases left unmatched: 5. The CDR3 runs 14 residues. Written as DNA, the CDR3 is TGCAGTGCTAGTTATAGCGGGTACTACAATGAGCAGTTCTTC. It codes for CSASYSGYYNEQFF.

This chain uses TRBV12-3 or TRBV12-4 with TRBJ1-5; possibly TRBD1 for D (5 bases). This CDR3 is 15 amino acids long. The V and J ends lost 1 base and 3 bases respectively, with 10 bases between them. The CDR3 spells CASSLEGNANQPQHF. The CDR3 DNA sequence: TGTGCCAGCAGTTTAGAGGGGAATGCCAATCAGCCCCAGCATTTT.

This clonotype has ten or more counts. V is TRBV12-3 or TRBV12-4 and J is TRBJ2-1; TRBD2 aligns across 12 bases. Trimming cost V 0 bases and J 10 bases; bases outside gene matches: 22. The CDR3 is 21 amino acids. CDR3 in DNA: TGTGCCAGCAGTTTAGCGCTCCTAGCGGGAGGGCCCAGAACCCAGCGCGGAGAGCAGTTCTTC. Its protein product is CASSLALLAGGPRTQRGEQFF.

Ten or more counts support this clonotype. V and J are TRBV12-3 or TRBV12-4 and TRBJ1-4; D gene uncertain. Trimming removed 3 bases from V and 10 bases from J, with 12 bases in between. This CDR3 contains 13 residues. The CDR3 DNA reads as TGTGCCAGCAGTTTTGCCAGTGTAGGAAAACTGTTTTTT. It codes for CASSFASVGKLFF.

There are many counts of this clonotype. V is TRBV29-1 and J is TRBJ2-7; tentatively, D is TRBD1 (6 bases). Per germline, CDR1 SQVTM and CDR2 ANQGSEA. CDR3 size: 13 residues. Trimming removed 5 bases at V and 2 bases at J, with 13 bases between. CDR3 sequence reads: CSVLGQTPYEQYF. The CDR3 region has the DNA TGCAGCGTTCTCGGACAGACTCCCTACGAGCAGTACTTC.

The chain links TRBV5-6 to TRBJ2-7; 7 bases are a match to TRBD2. J lost 0 bases, V lost 0 bases, and 6 bases had no gene match. Germline lookup yields CDR1 SGHDT and CDR2 YYEEEE. The CDR3 consists of 16 residues. This chain's CDR3 is CASSLGTAGVSYEQYF. CDR3 nucleotide sequence: TGTGCCAGCAGCTTGGGAACGGCGGGAGTCTCCTACGAGCAGTACTTC.

The CDR3 spells CASSSGTVYYEQYF. Written as DNA, the CDR3 is TGTGCCAGCAGCTCTGGGACAGTATACTACGAGCAGTACTTC. The V and J genes are TRBV7-2 and TRBJ2-7; 7 bases are shared with TRBD1. Germline V gives CDR1 SGHTA, CDR2 FQGNSA. V lost 4 bases to trimming and J lost 3 bases; unmatched junction nucleotides: 6. This CDR3 spans 14 amino acids.

The rearrangement joins TRBV20-1 to TRBJ2-3; 12 bases fit TRBD2. J lost 2 bases, V lost 5 bases, and 8 bases had no gene match. The CDR3 has 16 residues. CDR1 is DFQATT and CDR2 is SNEGSKA in the germline V gene (reference sequence). CDR3 DNA sequence: TGCAGTGCTCTTAGGACTAGCGGGGCAACCACAGATACGCAGTATTTT. Protein sequence: CSALRTSGATTDTQYF.

This clonotype came up a few times. The CDR3 spells CASSYGRAYAQNNSPLHF. DNA of the CDR3: TGTGCCAGCAGTTACGGCAGGGCGTATGCCCAGAATAATTCACCCCTCCACTTT. The chain employs TRBV6-5 and TRBJ1-6; D might be TRBD1 (5 bases). The CDR3 is 18 residues long. Trimming pared 2 bases from V and 5 bases from J, leaving 19 bases between. Germline V gene data show CDR1 as MNHEY and CDR2 as SVGAGI.

This clonotype has a handful of counts. The rearrangement joins TRBV5-1 to TRBJ2-1; weak D call: TRBD1 (5 bases). V was shortened by 9 bases and J by 6 bases, with 22 bases between the two germline ends. This CDR3 spans 15 amino acids. Per the germline V gene, CDR1 is SGHRS and CDR2 is YFSETQ. CDR3 region: CATRWWGRYLNEQFF. CDR3 coding DNA: TGCGCCACCAGGTGGTGGGGCCGCTACCTCAATGAGCAGTTCTTC.

The V and J genes are TRBV25-1 and TRBJ1-4, with 7 bases fitting TRBD1. The junction had 2 bases not matched to a gene; V was cut back by 6 bases and J by 7 bases. CDR1 is MGHDK and CDR2 is SYGVNS in the germline V gene. The CDR3 spans 12 residues. Written as DNA, the CDR3 is TGTGCCAGCAGGACAGGGCGTGAAAAACTGTTTTTT. It yields the protein CASRTGREKLFF.

The chain has TRBV3-1 and TRBJ1-2; TRBD1 agrees at 9 bases. This CDR3 is built from 14 residues. CDR1 LGHDT and CDR2 YNNKEL come from the germline V gene (reference sequence). V gave up 6 bases and J gave up 5 bases; unmatched junction bases: 7. CDR3 residues: CASRYRDREYGYTF. The CDR3 DNA is TGTGCCAGCAGATACCGGGACAGGGAGTATGGCTACACCTTC.

The chain couples TRBV5-1 to TRBJ2-5, with 12 nucleotides matching TRBD2. CDR3 size: 16 residues. Unmatched junction bases numbered 1, after V lost 0 bases and J lost 1 base. Germline V gene lookup returns CDR1 SGHRS and CDR2 YFSETQ. The CDR3 spells CASSLGLAGAQETQYF. The CDR3 region has the DNA TGCGCCAGCAGCTTGGGACTAGCGGGGGCCCAAGAGACCCAGTACTTC.

The gene calls are TRBV2 and TRBJ2-7; 13 nucleotides line up with TRBD2. J lost 5 bases, V lost 7 bases, and 8 bases had no gene match. This CDR3 contains 15 residues. The V gene's germline CDR1 is SNHLY and CDR2 FYNNEI. The CDR3 protein is CASTTGLAGLNEQYF. In DNA form, the CDR3 reads TGTGCCAGCACTACGGGACTAGCGGGATTAAACGAGCAGTACTTC.

V is TRBV5-6 and J is TRBJ1-3; TRBD1 might be the D (5 bases). The germline V gene has CDR1 SGHDT and CDR2 YYEEEE. The V end lost 4 bases, the J end lost 0 bases, and 17 bases lay between the germline ends. The CDR3 spans 17 residues. CDR3 in amino acids: CASSQETDSSSGNTIYF. DNA for the CDR3: TGTGCCAGCAGCCAGGAGACAGATTCCTCCTCTGGAAACACCATATATTTT.

This clonotype was seen a handful of times. V gene TRBV2 combines with J gene TRBJ2-1; 7 nucleotides agree with TRBD2. Germline V CDR1 and CDR2: SNHLY, FYNNEI. This CDR3 has 13 amino acids. V shed 8 bases, J shed 4 bases, and the junction held 5 bases outside the gene matches. CDR3 sequence reads: CASRVGGYNEQFF. The CDR3 nucleotides read TGTGCCAGCCGGGTGGGGGGGTACAATGAGCAGTTCTTC.

Written as DNA, the CDR3 is TGCAGCATGGCCACAGACAGGGCCGAGCAGTACTTC. It is translated as CSMATDRAEQYF. The chain has TRBV29-1 and TRBJ2-7; 7 positions agree with TRBD1. Germline values: CDR1 SQVTM, CDR2 ANQGSEA. The CDR3 consists of 12 residues. V shed 8 bases, J shed 6 bases, and the junction held 10 bases outside the gene matches.

This clonotype was recorded a few times. The rearrangement joins TRBV6-5 to TRBJ1-1; no reliable D call. The V end was cut by 0 bases, the J end by 0 bases, with 5 bases between. Germline CDR1 is MNHEY and CDR2 is SVGAGI. The CDR3 spans 14 residues. The CDR3: CASSYSHLNTEAFF. In nucleotides, the CDR3 is TGTGCCAGCAGTTACTCACATTTGAACACTGAAGCTTTCTTT.

This clonotype was observed a handful of times. V usage is TRBV11-2 and J usage is TRBJ1-5; no firm D call. Trimming removed 0 bases from V and 10 bases from J, with 10 bases in between. Germline V gene data show CDR1 as SGHAT and CDR2 as FQNNGV. The length of the CDR3 is 13 residues. The CDR3 DNA follows: TGTGCCAGCAGCTTAGAACTGGGAGGTCCCCAGCATTTT. Amino acids: CASSLELGGPQHF.

This clonotype was seen only a few times. The CDR3 coding sequence is TGTGCCAGCAGTGGACAGGGATCGGGGAACACTGAAGCTTTCTTT. Protein product: CASSGQGSGNTEAFF. J is TRBJ1-1 and V is TRBV6-1; TRBD1 aligns across 7 bases. V dropped 4 bases and J dropped 1; count of bases not matched to a gene: 6. Germline lookup yields CDR1 MNHNS and CDR2 SASEGT. CDR3 length: 15 amino acids.

This clonotype was counted between two and nine times. CDR3 DNA: TGTGCCAGCAGCTCTCAGAAACAGGGTGTCGGGTCAGATACGCAGTATTTT. This gives the protein CASSSQKQGVGSDTQYF. The chain is built from TRBV7-9 and TRBJ2-3, with D possibly matching TRBD1 (6 bases). V lost 4 bases and J lost 4, with 21 bases in between. CDR1 is SEHNR and CDR2 is FQNEAQ in the germline V gene (reference sequence). This CDR3 region has 17 residues. The full variable domain, in which reference TRBV7-9 and TRBJ2-3 provide the parts outside the CDR3, is DTGVSQNPRHKITKRGQNVTFRCDPISEHNRLYWYRQTLGQGPEFLTYFQNEAQLEKSRLLSDRFSAERPKGSFSTLEIQRTEQGDSAMYLCASSSQKQGVGSDTQYFGPGTRLTVL.

This chain connects TRBV7-9 to TRBJ1-1; 8 positions match TRBD1. Germline values: CDR1 SEHNR, CDR2 FQNEAQ (reference sequence). This CDR3 is 15 amino acids long. Trimming removed 5 bases from V and 4 bases from J; junction bases left unmatched: 9. CDR3 in amino acids: CASSHGHGQGTEAFF. The DNA for the CDR3 is TGTGCCAGCAGCCACGGACACGGACAGGGCACTGAAGCTTTCTTT.